The entry that follows covers one T cell receptor (beta chain) sequence. The source of the sample is a study of shared clonotypes between healthy human individuals. Naive CD8 populations comprised CD45RO-negative cells positively selected for CCR7, excluding terminally differentiated effector memory CD45RA+ cells. Assay execution proceeded at the deep level. Several immunoSEQ 96-well plates shared each subset's DNA, each plate a replicate. The protocol was immunoSEQ multiplex PCR, while the TCRdb copy is restricted to in-frame clones and leaves out a portion. The profile shows some 2 million clones, about 95% of them singletons. Deletions cut 4 bases from V and 8 bases from J, with 12 bases between. The CDR3 has 13 amino acids. Germline loops: CDR1 SEHNR, CDR2 FQNEAQ (reference sequence).

The chain links TRBV7-9 to TRBJ2-1; either TRBD1 or TRBD2 may fit D (5 bases each). This sequence was found in a man aged 18-30 years in good health. The sequencing sample was made of naive CD8+ T cells sorted from blood. CDR3 DNA sequence: TGTGCCAGCAGCTATCGAGGGGCGGATGAGCAGTTCTTC. Its protein is CASSYRGADEQFF.